The clone carrying this T cell receptor beta chain was seen more than once but under ten times. Antigen unknown. The CDR3 spans 15 residues. The V gene's germline CDR1 is SEHNR and CDR2 FQNEAQ (reference sequence). The V end was cut by 5 bases, the J end by 10 bases, with 18 bases between. This sample was taken from a study of early T cells in non-severe SARS-CoV-2 infection. Notes on the study in general: Matching results from VDJdb favored anti-spike CD8 responses, leaving private and CD4 specificities undetected.

Each CDR3 protein gets one entry after TCRdb re-called the 5' RACE reads with MiXCR. This table holds some 40,000 distinct CDR3 sequences, about 5.7% found once. The sequencing here drew on whole blood, taken at baseline. The clonotype originates from an adult who was a healthcare worker with PCR-confirmed SARS-CoV-2 infection or an uninfected control (not recorded which). V gene TRBV7-9 combines with J gene TRBJ1-6; D not certain. DNA of the CDR3: TGTGCCAGCAGCCGTGCCGGGGAGGGAGGATCACCCCTCCACTTT. Its translation: CASSRAGEGGSPLHF.